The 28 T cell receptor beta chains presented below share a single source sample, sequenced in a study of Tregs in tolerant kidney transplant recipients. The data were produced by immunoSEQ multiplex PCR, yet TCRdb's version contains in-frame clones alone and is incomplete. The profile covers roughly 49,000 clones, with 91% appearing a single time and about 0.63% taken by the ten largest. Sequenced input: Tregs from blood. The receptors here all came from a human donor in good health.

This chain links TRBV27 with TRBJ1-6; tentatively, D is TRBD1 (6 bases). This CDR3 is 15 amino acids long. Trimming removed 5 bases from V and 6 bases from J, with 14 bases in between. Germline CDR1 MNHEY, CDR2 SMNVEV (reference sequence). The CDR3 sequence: CASSRWGAFNSPLHF. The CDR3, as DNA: TGTGCCAGCAGTCGATGGGGGGCCTTTAATTCACCCCTCCACTTT.

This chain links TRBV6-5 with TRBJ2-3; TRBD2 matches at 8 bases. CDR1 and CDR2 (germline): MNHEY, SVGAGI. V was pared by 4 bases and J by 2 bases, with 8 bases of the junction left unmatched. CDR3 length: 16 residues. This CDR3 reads CASSSLAGGPTDTQYF. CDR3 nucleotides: TGTGCCAGCAGTTCCTTGGCGGGGGGCCCCACAGATACGCAGTATTTT.

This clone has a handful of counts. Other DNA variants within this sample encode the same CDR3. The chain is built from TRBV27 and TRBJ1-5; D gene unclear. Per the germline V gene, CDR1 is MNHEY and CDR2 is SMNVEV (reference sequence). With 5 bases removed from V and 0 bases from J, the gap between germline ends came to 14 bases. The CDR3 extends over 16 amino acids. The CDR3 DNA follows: TGTGCCAGCAGTCCCCGGGGAGCCCATAGCAATCAGCCCCAGCATTTT. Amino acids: CASSPRGAHSNQPQHF.

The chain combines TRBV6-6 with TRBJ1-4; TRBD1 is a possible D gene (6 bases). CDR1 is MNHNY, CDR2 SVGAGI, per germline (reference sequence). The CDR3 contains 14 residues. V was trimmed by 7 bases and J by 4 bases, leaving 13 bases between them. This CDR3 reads CASMIGRGNEKLFF. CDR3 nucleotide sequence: TGTGCCAGCATGATCGGCAGGGGTAATGAAAAACTGTTTTTT.

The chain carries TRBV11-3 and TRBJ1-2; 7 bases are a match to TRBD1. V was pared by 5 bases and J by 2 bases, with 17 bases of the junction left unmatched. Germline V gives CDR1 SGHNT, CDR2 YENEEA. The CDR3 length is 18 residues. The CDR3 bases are TGTGCCAGCAGCACCCATAGGCCCCTACCGGGACAGAACTATGGCTACACCTTC. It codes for CASSTHRPLPGQNYGYTF. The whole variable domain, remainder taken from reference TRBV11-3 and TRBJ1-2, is EAGVVQSPRYKIIEKKQPVAFWCNPISGHNTLYWYLQNLGQGPELLIRYENEEAVDDSQLPKDRFSAERLKGVDSTLKIQPAELGDSAVYLCASSTHRPLPGQNYGYTFGSGTRLTVV.

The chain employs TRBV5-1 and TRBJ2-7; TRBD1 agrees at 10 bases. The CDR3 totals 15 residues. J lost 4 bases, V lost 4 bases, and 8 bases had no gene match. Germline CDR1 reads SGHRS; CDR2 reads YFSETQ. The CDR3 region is CASSPTGQGLYEQYF. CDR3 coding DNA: TGCGCCAGCAGCCCTACGGGACAGGGGCTTTACGAGCAGTACTTC.

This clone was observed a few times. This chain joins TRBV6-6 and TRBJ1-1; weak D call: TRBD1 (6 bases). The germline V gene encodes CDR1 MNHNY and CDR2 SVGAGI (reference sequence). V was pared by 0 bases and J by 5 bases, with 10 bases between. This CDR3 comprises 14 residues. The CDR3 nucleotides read TGTGCCAGCAGTTACTCAGGGGGAAGTACTGAAGCTTTCTTT. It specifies CASSYSGGSTEAFF.

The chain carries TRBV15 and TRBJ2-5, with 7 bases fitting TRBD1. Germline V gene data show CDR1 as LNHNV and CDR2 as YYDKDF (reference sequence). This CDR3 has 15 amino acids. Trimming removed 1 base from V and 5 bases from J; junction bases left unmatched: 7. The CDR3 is CATSRVSGGVETQYF. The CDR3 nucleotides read TGTGCCACCAGCAGAGTATCAGGGGGTGTTGAGACCCAGTACTTC.

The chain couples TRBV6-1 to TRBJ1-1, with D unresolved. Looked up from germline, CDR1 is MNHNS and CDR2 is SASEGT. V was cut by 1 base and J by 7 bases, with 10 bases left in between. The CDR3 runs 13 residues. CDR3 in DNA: TGTGCCAGCAGTGAAGTCGGCACTCGTGAAGCTTTCTTT. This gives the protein CASSEVGTREAFF.

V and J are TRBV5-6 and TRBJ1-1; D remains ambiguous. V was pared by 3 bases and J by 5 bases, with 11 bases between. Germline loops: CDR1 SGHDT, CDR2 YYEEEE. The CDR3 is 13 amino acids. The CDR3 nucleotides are TGTGCCAGCAGCTGGGGAGGGCTAACTGAAGCTTTCTTT. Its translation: CASSWGGLTEAFF.

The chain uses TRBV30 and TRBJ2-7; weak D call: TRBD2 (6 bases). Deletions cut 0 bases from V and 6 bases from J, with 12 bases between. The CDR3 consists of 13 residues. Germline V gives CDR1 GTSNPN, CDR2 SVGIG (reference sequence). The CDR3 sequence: CAWSVQRGVEQYF. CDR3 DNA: TGTGCCTGGAGTGTACAACGCGGGGTCGAGCAGTACTTC.

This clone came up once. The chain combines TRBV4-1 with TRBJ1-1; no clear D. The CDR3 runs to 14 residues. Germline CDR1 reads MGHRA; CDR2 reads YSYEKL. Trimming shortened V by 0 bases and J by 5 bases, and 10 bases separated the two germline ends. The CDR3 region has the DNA TGCGCCAGCAGCCAAGATTGGGTCGGGACTGAAGCTTTCTTT. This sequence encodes CASSQDWVGTEAFF.

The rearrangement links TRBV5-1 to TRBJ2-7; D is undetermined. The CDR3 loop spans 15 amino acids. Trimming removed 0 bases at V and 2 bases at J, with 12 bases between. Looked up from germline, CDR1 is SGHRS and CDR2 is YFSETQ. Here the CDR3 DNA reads TGCGCCAGCAGCTTGGGAGGTCGTTTGGCCTACGAGCAGTACTTC. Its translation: CASSLGGRLAYEQYF.

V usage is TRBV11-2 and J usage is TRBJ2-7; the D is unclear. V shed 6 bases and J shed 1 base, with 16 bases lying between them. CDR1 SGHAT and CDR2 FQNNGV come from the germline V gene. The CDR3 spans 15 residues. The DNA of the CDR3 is TGTGCCAGCAGGATACTGCGAACCGTATCCTACGAGCAGTACTTC. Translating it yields CASRILRTVSYEQYF.

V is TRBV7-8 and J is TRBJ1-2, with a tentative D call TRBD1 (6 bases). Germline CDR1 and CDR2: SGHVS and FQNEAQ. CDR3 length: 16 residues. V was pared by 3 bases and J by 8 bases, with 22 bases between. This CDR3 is CASSLGLQGLPGGYTF. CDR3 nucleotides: TGTGCCAGCAGCTTGGGATTACAGGGCCTACCGGGGGGCTACACCTTC.

CDR3 nucleotides: TGCGCCAGCACCCGCGTTTTGACTGGCTATGGCTACACCTTC. Translation: CASTRVLTGYGYTF. V and J are TRBV10-2 and TRBJ1-2, with D unresolved. The germline V gene encodes CDR1 WSHSY and CDR2 SAAADI. The CDR3 covers 14 residues. Trimming left V 7 bases short and J 4 bases short, with 16 bases between.

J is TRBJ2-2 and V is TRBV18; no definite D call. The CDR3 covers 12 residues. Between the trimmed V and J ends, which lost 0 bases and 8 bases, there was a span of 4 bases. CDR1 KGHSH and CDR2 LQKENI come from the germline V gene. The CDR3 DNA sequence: TGTGCCAGCTCACCACCAGGAGGGGAGCTGTTTTTT. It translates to CASSPPGGELFF. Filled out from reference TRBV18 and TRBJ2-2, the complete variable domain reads NAGVMQNPRHLVRRRGQEARLRCSPMKGHSHVYWYRQLPEEGLKFMVYLQKENIIDESGMPKERFSAEFPKEGPSILRIQQVVRGDSAAYFCASSPPGGELFFGEGSRLTVL.

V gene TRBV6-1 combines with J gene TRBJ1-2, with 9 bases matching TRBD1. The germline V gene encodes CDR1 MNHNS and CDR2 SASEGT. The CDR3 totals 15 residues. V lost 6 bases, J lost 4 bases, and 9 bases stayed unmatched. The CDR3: CASRPIRQGGYGYTF. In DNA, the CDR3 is TGTGCCAGCAGACCGATCCGACAGGGGGGCTATGGCTACACCTTC.

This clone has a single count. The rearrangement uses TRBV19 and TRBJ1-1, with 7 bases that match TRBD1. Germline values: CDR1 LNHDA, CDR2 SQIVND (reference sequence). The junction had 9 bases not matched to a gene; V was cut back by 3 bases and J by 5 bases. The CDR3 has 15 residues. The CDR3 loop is CASSIADRRGTEAFF. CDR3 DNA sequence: TGTGCCAGTAGTATCGCGGACAGGCGCGGGACTGAAGCTTTCTTT.

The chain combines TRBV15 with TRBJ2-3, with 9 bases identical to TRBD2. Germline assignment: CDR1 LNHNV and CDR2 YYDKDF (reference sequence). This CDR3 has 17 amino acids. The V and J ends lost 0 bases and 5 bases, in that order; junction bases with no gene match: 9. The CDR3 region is CATSRDKASGVGDTQYF. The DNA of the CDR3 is TGTGCCACCAGCAGAGATAAGGCTAGCGGGGTCGGAGATACGCAGTATTTT. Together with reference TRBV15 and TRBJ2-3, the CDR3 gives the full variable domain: DAMVIQNPRYQVTQFGKPVTLSCSQTLNHNVMYWYQQKSSQAPKLLFHYYDKDFNNEADTPDNFQSRRPNTSFCFLDIRSPGLGDTAMYLCATSRDKASGVGDTQYFGPGTRLTVL.

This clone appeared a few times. The CDR3 spells CAIRGRGSTDTQYF. CDR3 sequence (DNA): TGTGCCATCAGGGGTCGGGGAAGCACAGATACGCAGTATTTT. The V call is TRBV10-3, the J call TRBJ2-3; tentative D call: TRBD2 (5 bases). CDR1 and CDR2 from the germline V gene are ENHRY and SYGVKD. V was shortened by 6 bases and J by 0 bases, with 10 bases between the two germline ends. The CDR3 is made up of 14 amino acids.

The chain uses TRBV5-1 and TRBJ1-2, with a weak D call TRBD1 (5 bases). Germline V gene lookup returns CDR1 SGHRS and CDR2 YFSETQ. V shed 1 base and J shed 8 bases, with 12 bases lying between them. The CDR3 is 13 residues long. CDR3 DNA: TGCGCCAGCAGCTTGCTTGCAGGGAAAGGCTACACCTTC. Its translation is CASSLLAGKGYTF.

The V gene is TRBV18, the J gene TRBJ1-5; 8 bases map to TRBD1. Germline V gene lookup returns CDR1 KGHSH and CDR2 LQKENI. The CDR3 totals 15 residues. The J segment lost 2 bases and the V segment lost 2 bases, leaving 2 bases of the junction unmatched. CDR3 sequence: CASSPLTGGNQPQHF. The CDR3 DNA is TGTGCCAGCTCACCATTGACAGGGGGCAATCAGCCCCAGCATTTT.

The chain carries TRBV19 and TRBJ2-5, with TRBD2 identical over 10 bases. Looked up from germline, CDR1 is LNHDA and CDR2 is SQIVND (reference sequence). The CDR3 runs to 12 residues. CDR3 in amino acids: CVLAGEKETQYF. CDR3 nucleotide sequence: TGTGTCCTAGCGGGAGAGAAAGAGACCCAGTACTTC.

The CDR3 nucleotides read TGCGCCAGCAGCCCTACAGGGGAAGGCTACACCTTC. It codes for CASSPTGEGYTF. The chain recombines TRBV5-1 with TRBJ1-2, with 7 bases that match TRBD1. Germline-derived CDR1 and CDR2 are SGHRS and YFSETQ. The CDR3 is 12 amino acids. V lost 4 bases and J lost 8; bases outside the gene matches: 5.

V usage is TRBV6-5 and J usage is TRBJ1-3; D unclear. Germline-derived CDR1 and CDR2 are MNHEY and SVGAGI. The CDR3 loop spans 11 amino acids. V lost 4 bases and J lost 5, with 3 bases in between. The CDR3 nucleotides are TGTGCCAGCAGTTTTCGAAACACCATATATTTT. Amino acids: CASSFRNTIYF.

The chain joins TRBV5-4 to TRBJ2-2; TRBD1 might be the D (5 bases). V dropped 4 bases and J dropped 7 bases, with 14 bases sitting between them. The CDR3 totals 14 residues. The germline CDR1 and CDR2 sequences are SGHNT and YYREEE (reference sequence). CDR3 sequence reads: CASSPGFVYGELFF. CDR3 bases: TGTGCCAGCAGCCCAGGGTTTGTTTACGGGGAGCTGTTTTTT.

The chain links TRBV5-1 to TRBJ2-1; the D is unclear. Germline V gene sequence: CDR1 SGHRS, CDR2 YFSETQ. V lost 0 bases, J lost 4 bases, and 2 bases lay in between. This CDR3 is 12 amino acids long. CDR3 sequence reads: CASSLVYNEQFF. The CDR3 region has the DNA TGCGCCAGCAGCTTGGTATACAATGAGCAGTTCTTC.